This T cell receptor (beta chain) was captured by sequencing in a study of blood T cell repertoires in COVID-19. Study in general: Researchers got acute and convalescent COVID-19 samples from the United States, Italy and Spain.

This CDR3 region has 13 residues. Germline trimming cut 4 bases from V and 8 bases from J; bases unmatched to any gene: 0. The V gene's germline CDR1 is SGHNT and CDR2 YENEEA. Per the original methods: Amplification of reference gene primers was used by the study to estimate nucleated cell counts. TCRdb's table, derived via immunoSEQ multiplex PCR, lists solely in-frame clones and lacks some. V, J and clone size were drawn from that table, and D and trimming were deduced from the DNA. The sample includes 95,000 to 130,000 clones, about 80% of them seen just once. The clonotype comes from a man between 70 and 80 years old with active or convalescent COVID-19. This sequence joins TRBV11-3 and TRBJ1-4, with 11 bases matching TRBD1. The material sequenced was peripheral blood. Here the CDR3 reads CASSWTGGEKLFF. The CDR3 DNA reads TGTGCCAGCAGCTGGACAGGGGGCGAAAAACTGTTTTTT. Variable domain in full (rest from reference TRBV11-3 and TRBJ1-4): EAGVVQSPRYKIIEKKQPVAFWCNPISGHNTLYWYLQNLGQGPELLIRYENEEAVDDSQLPKDRFSAERLKGVDSTLKIQPAELGDSAVYLCASSWTGGEKLFFGSGTQLSVL.